The text below deals with one T cell receptor beta chain. It has no known antigen specificity. No clone much larger than this one lies a single base away; base qualities are absent. Each collaborating institution followed its own protocols to collect whole blood in K2EDTA tubes. Collaborator samples were shipped for TCRbeta analysis as frozen whole blood, isolated PBMCs, or DNA extracted from either sample type. The data were obtained in a study of blood T cell repertoires in COVID-19 (dated by TCRdb to the early 2020s). Study-wide context: Samples covering the acute and convalescent phases of COVID-19 were provided by collaborators in the United States, Italy and Spain. The material from the prospective study consisted of cDNA or gDNA derived from T cells, B-cell-depleted T cells, or PBMCs. The dataset comprised deeply sampled blood TCRbeta repertoires from subjects exposed to, actively infected with, or recovered from COVID-19. The repertoires were released in a freely available public database intended as a resource for research on the immune response to SARS-CoV-2. The samples were drawn from two sources: the first 160 participants of the ongoing ImmuneRACE study, and 1,200 or so subjects contributed by 6 global collaborators. Nearly every sample came with metadata listing a de-identified subject ID, COVID-19 status, age in years and sex. Where available, HLA class I and class II types were obtained from metadata supplied by the sample provider rather than from assay-based typing. What the study reported, not specific to this receptor: How much clinical and demographic metadata was included differed by source and by participant, and the metadata was provided uncurated.

The immunoSEQ Assay, a bias-controlled multiplex PCR, was used to amplify TCRbeta CDR3 regions from genomic DNA. The study's processing was this. Nucleated cell counts per sample were estimated from amplification of reference gene primers within the assay. To quantify the absolute abundance of each unique TCRbeta CDR3 rearrangement, sequence reads were collapsed and filtered. For each sample, productive Simpson clonality was calculated by taking the square root of Simpson's diversity index across productive rearrangements. TCRdb carries this immuneACCESS record with in-frame sequences only. Its versions omit some clonotypes, under half of them owing to an unresolved V gene in the studies checked, with the rest unexplained. That table supplies the V and J calls and clone size; D and trimming were determined from the DNA. The table for this sample lists about 170,000 clones; about 87% of them were counted only once. 3% to 4% of the sample lies in the top ten.

The specimen sequenced was peripheral blood. The sequence was obtained from a man aged 18 to 35 with active or convalescent COVID-19.

CDR3 sequence: CASSENPAGSGNTIYF. DNA sequence: TGCGCCAGCAGTGAGAACCCTGCCGGCTCTGGAAACACCATATATTTT. The sequence links TRBV10-1 to TRBJ1-3; no D gene can be assigned with confidence. The junction carries 11 bases between V and J, which are trimmed by 2 bases and 0 bases respectively. CDR1 and CDR2 were assigned from the germline V gene (reference sequence) as WNHNN and SYGVQD. The CDR3 runs 16 residues from the cysteine to the phenylalanine. Just CDR3 DNA is preserved here, 48 bases in frame from base 1.